This entry lists 2 T cell receptor beta chains sequenced from one sample in a study of T cell responses to AZD1222 COVID-19 vaccine. Measured with immunoSEQ multiplex PCR; TCRdb has only the in-frame clones, and not every one. The profile shows 100,000 to 120,000 clones, approximately 88% of them singletons. The sequenced sample was peripheral blood, obtained 28 days after the second AZD1222 dose. The receptor source for this set is an adult who received the AZD1222 COVID-19 vaccine.

V gene TRBV3-1 (or the pseudogene TRBV3-2) combines with J gene TRBJ1-1; 10 bases agree with TRBD1. After removal of 3 bases from V and 11 bases from J, the junction contained 9 bases not matched to a gene. Germline-derived CDR1 and CDR2 are LGHDT and YNNKEL (reference sequence). This CDR3 is 14 amino acids long. Here the CDR3 reads CASSHGRTGGDAFF. DNA of the CDR3: TGTGCCAGCAGCCACGGACGGACAGGGGGGGACGCTTTCTTT.

The gene calls are TRBV4-3 and TRBJ2-2; no clear D gene. V gave up 0 bases and J gave up 1 base, with 6 bases separating them. Germline V CDR1 and CDR2: LGHNA, YSLEER. The CDR3 length is 15 residues. The CDR3 sequence: CASSQDLKNTGELFF. The CDR3 nucleotides read TGCGCCAGCAGCCAAGATCTGAAGAACACCGGGGAGCTGTTTTTT.